The rows below give T cell receptor beta chains drawn from one sample of a study of blood T cell repertoires in COVID-19. Method: immunoSEQ multiplex PCR; TCRdb's copy keeps in-frame clones and lacks some. Of about 250,000 clones listed, about four fifths are singletons. Sequenced: PBMCs or T cells enriched from blood (not recorded which). Source of these receptors: a woman aged 40 to 50 who had been exposed to COVID-19. Each CDR3 is given with its conserved first and last residue. A D gene is named only where the DNA matches it firmly. Rows give clone size only sometimes, using once, few, many, or a class for an expanded clone.

v_gene	abundance	j_gene	d_gene	CDR3nt	CDR3aa
TRBV27	NA	TRBJ2-3	TRBD2	TGTGCCAGCAGTTTAGCGGGGGGGCCAAGAGATACGCAGTATTTT	CASSLAGGPRDTQYF
TRBV30	NA	TRBJ1-1	NA	TGTGCCTGGAGTGTATCCGTGAACACTGAAGCTTTCTTT	CAWSVSVNTEAFF
TRBV14	NA	TRBJ2-1	TRBD1	TGTGCCAGCAGCCGACAAAGGACAGGCGTCCCCAATGAGCAGTTCTTC	CASSRQRTGVPNEQFF
TRBV9	NA	TRBJ1-2	TRBD1	TGTGCCAGCAGCCCACGGACAGGGGGTAACTATGGCTACACCTTC	CASSPRTGGNYGYTF
TRBV7-8	NA	TRBJ1-1	NA	TGTGCCAGCAGCCCACACAGGGAGACTGAAGCTTTCTTT	CASSPHRETEAFF
TRBV28	NA	TRBJ1-5	NA	TGTGCCAGCATCCTTGGGGGGGGGAATCAGCCCCAGCATTTT	CASILGGGNQPQHF
TRBV10-1	NA	TRBJ1-1	NA	TGCGCCAGCAGACCTTACGACAGGACGGGCAGGAAAACTTTCTTT	CASRPYDRTGRKTFF
TRBV24-1	NA	TRBJ2-1	NA	TGTGCCACCAGTGATCGGGGACGGGGGAATGAGCAGTTCTTC	CATSDRGRGNEQFF
TRBV4-3	NA	TRBJ2-1	TRBD2	TGCGCCAGCAGCCAAGCCCACGGGACTATCAATGAGCAGTTCTTC	CASSQAHGTINEQFF
TRBV4-1	NA	TRBJ1-1	NA	TGCGCCAGCAGCCAAGATCCGTCCAACACTGAAGCTTTCTTT	CASSQDPSNTEAFF
TRBV12-3/TRBV12-4	NA	TRBJ1-1	NA	TGTGCCAGCGGAGGGGAGAACACTGAAGCTTTCTTT	CASGGENTEAFF
TRBV18	NA	TRBJ2-1	TRBD1	TGTGCCAGCTCACCTCCGGGACAGGACTACAATGAGCAGTTCTTC	CASSPPGQDYNEQFF
TRBV5-8	NA	TRBJ1-5	NA	TGTGCCAGCAGCTTGGCCTTAATGACTGATAGCAATCAGCCCCAGCATTTT	CASSLALMTDSNQPQHF
TRBV5-6	NA	TRBJ2-7	NA	TGTGCCAGCAGCTTGGGTGGGGCCCCCTCCTACGAGCAGTACTTC	CASSLGGAPSYEQYF
TRBV29-1	NA	TRBJ1-5	NA	TGCAGCGTTGTAGGGGCCTCCGGTGGGGTCCAGCATTTT	CSVVGASGGVQHF
TRBV7-6	NA	TRBJ2-3	NA	TGTGCCAGCAGCTCACCTCGGACCAAGGGGGATACGCAGTATTTT	CASSSPRTKGDTQYF
TRBV4-1	NA	TRBJ1-4	NA	TGCGCCAGCAGCCAAGAGGGGACAAGTAATGAAAAACTGTTTTTT	CASSQEGTSNEKLFF
TRBV19	once	TRBJ2-2	NA	TGTGCCAGTAGTATAGAGGCGACTACCTTCGCGAACACCGGGGAGCTGTTTTTT	CASSIEATTFANTGELFF
TRBV4-3	NA	TRBJ1-6	NA	TGCGCCAGCAGCCACAGGAATTCACCCCTCCACTTT	CASSHRNSPLHF
TRBV7-8	NA	TRBJ2-7	TRBD2	TGTGCCAGCAGCTTAGTTGGCGGGGGGTCTGGGTACGAGCAGTACTTC	CASSLVGGGSGYEQYF
TRBV7-8	NA	TRBJ1-1	NA	TGTGCCAGCATACAAGAGTCAGGGGCTTGGAACACTGAAGCTTTCTTT	CASIQESGAWNTEAFF
TRBV5-1	NA	TRBJ1-3	NA	TGCGCCAGCAGCCCCGAACATTCTGGAAACACCATATATTTT	CASSPEHSGNTIYF
TRBV10-3	NA	TRBJ1-1	NA	TGTGCCATCAGTGAGTCGAATCGGAACAGTGAAGCTTTCTTT	CAISESNRNSEAFF
TRBV6-5	NA	TRBJ1-4	NA	TGTGCCAGCAGTTACTCGAGAGGGACTACTAATGAAAAACTGTTTTTT	CASSYSRGTTNEKLFF
TRBV4-3	once	TRBJ1-4	TRBD1	TGCGCCAGCAGCCAAGATCTAGGGACAGGGGATGAAAAACTGTTTTTT	CASSQDLGTGDEKLFF
TRBV7-7	few	TRBJ2-1	TRBD2	TGTGCCAGCAGCCCCGGGACTAGCGCGGCGGGGGGGCAGTTCTTC	CASSPGTSAAGGQFF
TRBV27	few	TRBJ1-2	NA	TGTGCCAGCAGAAAGGACGGACTTAACTATGGCTACACCTTC	CASRKDGLNYGYTF
TRBV27	few	TRBJ1-1	NA	TGTGCCAGCAGTTTAGGTTACTTAACTGAAGCTTTCTTT	CASSLGYLTEAFF
TRBV28	NA	TRBJ2-7	TRBD2	TGTGCCAGCCGTCAAGGGAGGGTCTACGAGCAGTACTTC	CASRQGRVYEQYF
TRBV7-9	NA	TRBJ1-2	NA	TGTGCCAGCAGCGCGGACTTCTATGGCTACACCTTC	CASSADFYGYTF
TRBV4-2	NA	TRBJ1-3	NA	TGTGCCAGCAGCCAAGATTTTGTCGGGGGTGGAAACACCATATATTTT	CASSQDFVGGGNTIYF
TRBV6-5	NA	TRBJ1-1	NA	TGTGCCAGCAGGCCGGGACTGATGAACACTGAAGCTTTCTTT	CASRPGLMNTEAFF
TRBV5-4	NA	TRBJ1-1	NA	TGTGCCAGCAGCTCAAATCAGGGTAACACTGAAGCTTTCTTT	CASSSNQGNTEAFF
TRBV30	NA	TRBJ1-2	TRBD1	TGTGCCTGGGATGCGACAGGGGGCTATGGCTACACCTTC	CAWDATGGYGYTF
TRBV20-1	NA	TRBJ1-2	NA	TGCAGTGCTAGAGTTTCTTATGGCTACACCTTC	CSARVSYGYTF
TRBV5-4	few	TRBJ2-1	NA	TGTGCCAGCAGCTTAGGTTGGCGGGGTTCGAGCTCCTACAATGAGCAGTTCTTC	CASSLGWRGSSSYNEQFF
TRBV7-9	few	TRBJ1-1	NA	TGTGCCAGCAGCCCGGGGGGAGGCGGGACTGAAGCTTTCTTT	CASSPGGGGTEAFF
TRBV3-1/TRBV3-2	NA	TRBJ2-2	TRBD2	TGTGCCAGCAGCCAAGAAGTACTAGCGGAAACCGGGGAGCTGTTTTTT	CASSQEVLAETGELFF
TRBV12-3/TRBV12-4	NA	TRBJ1-2	NA	TGTGCCAGCAGCCAGGGTGACTATGGCTACACCTTC	CASSQGDYGYTF
TRBV4-2	NA	TRBJ2-2	TRBD2	TGTGCCAGCAGCCTCAGACTAGCGGCCCTCGGCGGGGAGCTGTTTTTT	CASSLRLAALGGELFF
TRBV7-6	NA	TRBJ2-2	NA	TGTGCCAGCAGCTTCAATTCAGCGGCCGGGGAGCTGTTTTTT	CASSFNSAAGELFF
TRBV2	NA	TRBJ1-2	NA	TGTGCCAGCAGTGAAGTAGTCAGGGATGGACGTGGCTACACCTTC	CASSEVVRDGRGYTF
TRBV27	NA	TRBJ1-6	NA	TGTGCCAGCAGTACACCAGGGTGGGATTCACCCCTCCACTTT	CASSTPGWDSPLHF
TRBV9	NA	TRBJ2-3	TRBD2	TGTGCCAGCAGCGTAGATAGTAGCGGGGGGCGAAGGACGCAGTATTTT	CASSVDSSGGRRTQYF
TRBV25-1	NA	TRBJ1-2	NA	TGTGCCAGCAGTGATGTCGGCTATGGCTACACCTTC	CASSDVGYGYTF
TRBV4-3	once	TRBJ1-1	NA	TGCGCCAGTACCGGGGGGTCTAGTGAAGCTTTCTTT	CASTGGSSEAFF
TRBV4-2	NA	TRBJ2-7	TRBD1	TGTGCCAGCAGCCAATCGGACAGGGGCACAGCCTACGAGCAGTACTTC	CASSQSDRGTAYEQYF